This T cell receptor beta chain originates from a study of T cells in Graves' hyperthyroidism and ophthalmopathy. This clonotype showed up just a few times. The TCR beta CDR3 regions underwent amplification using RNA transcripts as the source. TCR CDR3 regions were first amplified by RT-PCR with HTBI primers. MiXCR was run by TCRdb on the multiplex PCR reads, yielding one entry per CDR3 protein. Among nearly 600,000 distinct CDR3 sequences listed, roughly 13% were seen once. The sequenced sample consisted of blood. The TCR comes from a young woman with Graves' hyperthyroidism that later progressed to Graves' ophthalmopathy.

DNA for the CDR3: TGTGCCAGCAGCGTCGGACAGGGCCGTGAAGCTTTCTTT. Residues: CASSVGQGREAFF. This chain links TRBV9 with TRBJ1-1, with TRBD1 identical over 8 bases. V lost 2 bases, J lost 7 bases, and 4 bases stayed unmatched. This CDR3 is built from 13 residues. From germline, CDR1 is SGDLS and CDR2 YYNGEE.